The source of this T cell receptor beta chain is a study of neurological immune-mediated disorders. This clonotype was seen many times. The CDR3 contains 16 residues. Germline CDR1 is MNHEY and CDR2 is SVGAGI. The V and J ends lost 2 bases and 4 bases, in that order; junction bases with no gene match: 7. Via MiXCR, TCRdb re-called the 5' RACE reads, giving one row per CDR3 protein. This sample has 40,000 or so distinct CDR3 sequences, with around 10% found just once. Time point indicated: technical triplicate 1. The source material was PBMCs. The receptor was derived from a man in his 60s with HTLV-1-associated myelopathy (HAM/TSP). The V and J genes are TRBV6-5 and TRBJ1-4, with 7 bases lining up with TRBD1. The CDR3 DNA follows: TGTGCCAGCAGTTACACGTACAGGGGAAATAATGAAAAACTGTTTTTT. Translating gives CASSYTYRGNNEKLFF.